The T cell receptor beta chain described here comes from a study of T cells after yellow fever vaccination. TCRdb processed the 5' RACE reads anew with MiXCR; each CDR3 protein has one entry. The data show 250,000 to 350,000 distinct CDR3 sequences, 4% to 5.5% seen once. This clonotype occurred many times. V lost 4 bases and J lost 5, with 18 bases in between. The germline gives CDR1 SGHDT, CDR2 YYEEEE. The CDR3 covers 15 residues. The receptor was isolated from a man aged 18 to 29 who received the YFV17D yellow fever vaccine. Sequenced here: PBMCs, sampled 15 days after the yellow fever booster vaccination. V gene TRBV5-6 combines with J gene TRBJ2-5; D might be TRBD1 (7 bases). The CDR3 region is CASSVQVGGGETQYF. CDR3 coding DNA: TGTGCCAGCAGCGTCCAAGTTGGAGGGGGCGAGACCCAGTACTTC.